What follows are 14 T cell receptor beta chains derived from one specimen sequenced in a study of identical twins. MiXCR, run by TCRdb on the 5' RACE reads, gives a single entry per CDR3 protein. The sample lists 200,000 to 250,000 distinct CDR3 sequences, approximately 8% seen once, with under 7% in the top ten. These same records also appear under a second study, on yellow fever vaccine responses in identical twins.

The material sequenced was CD8+ T cells sorted from blood. The receptor set was obtained from a woman aged 18-29 years in good health.

V and J are TRBV14 and TRBJ2-7; D perhaps matches TRBD2 (6 bases). Germline V gene sequence: CDR1 SGHDN, CDR2 FVKESK. Trimming removed 4 bases at V and 2 bases at J, with 15 bases between. The CDR3 covers 15 residues. CDR3 loop: CASSPYVGRTYEQYF. CDR3 coding DNA: TGTGCCAGCAGCCCCTACGTAGGGAGGACCTACGAGCAGTACTTC.

This clonotype has a count of ten or more. V and J are TRBV5-6 and TRBJ2-1; the D call may be TRBD1 or TRBD2 (6 bases each). V lost 1 base and J lost 0, with 14 bases in between. The CDR3 is 17 residues long. Germline lookup yields CDR1 SGHDT and CDR2 YYEEEE. CDR3 sequence reads: CASSLWGAHHSYNEQFF. CDR3 DNA: TGTGCCAGCAGCTTGTGGGGGGCCCATCACTCCTACAATGAGCAGTTCTTC.

This clonotype showed up just a few times. This rearrangement joins TRBV5-8 to TRBJ2-1; 9 bases align to TRBD1. Unmatched junction bases numbered 9, after V lost 7 bases and J lost 7 bases. The length of the CDR3 is 14 residues. Per germline, CDR1 SGHTS and CDR2 YDEGEE. CDR3 coding DNA: TGTGCCAGCTTCCGGGGACAGGGTTGGAATGAGCAGTTCTTC. Its translation: CASFRGQGWNEQFF. The complete variable domain, with remaining parts taken from reference TRBV5-8 and TRBJ2-1, reads EAGVTQSPTHLIKTRGQQATLRCSPISGHTSVYWYQQALGLGLQFLLWYDEGEERNRGNFPPRFSGRQFPNYSSELNVNALELEDSALYLCASFRGQGWNEQFFGPGTRLTVL.

In its sample, this clonotype was seen a few times. This CDR3 is CAISDSLAQTRNEQFF. CDR3 nucleotides: TGTGCCATCAGTGACTCACTAGCTCAGACTCGAAATGAGCAGTTCTTC. The chain uses TRBV10-3 and TRBJ2-1; possible D gene TRBD2, 6 bases. This CDR3 region has 16 residues. The V gene's germline CDR1 is ENHRY and CDR2 SYGVKD. Trimming took 3 bases from V and 7 from J, leaving 19 bases between them.

The V gene is TRBV7-6, the J gene TRBJ2-1; 9 bases fit TRBD2. The CDR3 has 19 residues. From germline, CDR1 is SGHVS and CDR2 FNYEAQ. Trimming cost V 4 bases and J 6 bases; bases outside gene matches: 19. CDR3 region: CASSSRRVAGGLTSNEQFF. Written as DNA, the CDR3 is TGTGCCAGCAGCTCGCGCCGAGTCGCGGGAGGGCTAACATCCAATGAGCAGTTCTTC.

This clonotype occurred a few times. The V call is TRBV7-9, the J call TRBJ2-1; D unresolved. In germline, CDR1 is SEHNR, CDR2 FQNEAQ (reference sequence). The CDR3 sequence is 12 residues long. V lost 8 bases, J lost 4 bases, and 9 bases lay in between. CDR3 loop: CASGDGYNEQFF. The CDR3 nucleotides read TGTGCCAGCGGGGATGGGTACAATGAGCAGTTCTTC.

This rearrangement joins TRBV7-8 to TRBJ2-3, with 11 bases that match TRBD2. This CDR3 has 15 residues. Germline V gene lookup returns CDR1 SGHVS and CDR2 FQNEAQ. The V and J ends lost 7 bases and 6 bases, in that order; junction bases with no gene match: 9. The CDR3 region has the DNA TGTGCCAGCACGTCCACTAGCGGGAGTAGTGATACGCAGTATTTT. Translated, it gives CASTSTSGSSDTQYF.

As regards this clonotype: A read error is possible here, since a much larger clone lies one base away. The chain employs TRBV29-1 and TRBJ2-1; D is unresolved. The CDR3 is 14 residues long. The germline V gene has CDR1 SQVTM and CDR2 ANQGSEA. CDR3 nucleotides: TGCAGCTTTGAAGATCGGGCCGATTACAATGAGCAGTTCTTC. This encodes CSFEDRADYNEQFF.

This clonotype has a handful of counts. The chain carries TRBV7-2 and TRBJ2-7; 8 nucleotides align to TRBD2. This CDR3 has 16 amino acids. The germline CDR1 and CDR2 sequences are SGHTA and FQGNSA. J was trimmed by 2 bases and V by 1 base; bases with no gene match: 7. Here the CDR3 reads CASSLVSSGGAYEQYF. The CDR3 region has the DNA TGTGCCAGCAGCTTAGTGTCCAGCGGGGGAGCCTACGAGCAGTACTTC.

This clonotype was observed a few times. The CDR3 DNA reads TGTGCCAGCAGTTTAGGGCCAGTGGGCTACAATGAGCAGTTCTTC. This gives the protein CASSLGPVGYNEQFF. V gene TRBV6-5 combines with J gene TRBJ2-1; D is undetermined. This CDR3 region has 15 residues. Germline values: CDR1 MNHEY, CDR2 SVGAGI. V was pared by 4 bases and J by 3 bases, with 13 bases between.

Only a few counts were recorded for this clonotype. The chain employs TRBV6-2 or TRBV6-3 and TRBJ2-1, with 7 bases fitting TRBD2. V shed 6 bases and J 7 bases; nucleotides not matched to a gene: 9. Germline V CDR1 and CDR2: MNHEY, SVGEGT. The CDR3 has 14 residues. CDR3 amino acids: CASSTSGAGNEQFF. For the CDR3, the DNA is TGTGCCAGCAGCACGAGCGGGGCAGGGAATGAGCAGTTCTTC.

The chain couples TRBV28 to TRBJ2-7; D gene unclear. The germline gives CDR1 MDHEN, CDR2 SYDVKM. The CDR3 is made up of 11 amino acids. V was trimmed by 6 bases and J by 3 bases, leaving 6 bases between them. CDR3 region: CASRSRYEQYV. The DNA of the CDR3 is TGTGCCAGCAGGTCCCGCTACGAGCAGTACGTC.

The V gene is TRBV6-1, the J gene TRBJ2-1, with D maybe TRBD1 (6 bases). V gave up 6 bases and J gave up 4 bases, with 22 bases separating them. The CDR3 has 17 residues. Germline CDR1 and CDR2: MNHNS and SASEGT. CDR3 sequence: CASSRRRDTLGYNEQFF. The CDR3 DNA sequence: TGTGCCAGCAGCCGACGCCGGGACACGCTAGGGTACAATGAGCAGTTCTTC.

The V and J genes are TRBV5-6 and TRBJ2-7; 11 bases map to TRBD2. With 4 bases clipped from V and 2 bases from J, the junction kept 11 bases outside the gene matches. Per germline, CDR1 SGHDT and CDR2 YYEEEE. The CDR3 totals 17 residues. CDR3 residues: CASSAPPGLAVPYEQYF. CDR3 in DNA: TGTGCCAGCAGCGCACCCCCGGGACTAGCGGTCCCCTACGAGCAGTACTTC.